This T cell receptor beta chain was sequenced for a study of T cell changes during pregnancy in multiple sclerosis. Measured with immunoSEQ multiplex PCR; TCRdb has only the in-frame clones, and not every one. This sample has about 28,000 clones, with roughly nine tenths found just once. Trimming took 1 base from V and 1 from J, leaving 6 bases between them. The germline gives CDR1 MNHNS, CDR2 SASEGT. The CDR3 is made up of 14 amino acids. This sample comprised peripheral blood, obtained in the first trimester of pregnancy. V and J are TRBV6-1 and TRBJ2-3, with no clear D. The source is a female donor in good health, enrolled as a control in a pregnancy study. The CDR3 DNA sequence: TGTGCCAGCAGTGAAGACCCAGGCACAGATACGCAGTATTTT. Its translation: CASSEDPGTDTQYF.